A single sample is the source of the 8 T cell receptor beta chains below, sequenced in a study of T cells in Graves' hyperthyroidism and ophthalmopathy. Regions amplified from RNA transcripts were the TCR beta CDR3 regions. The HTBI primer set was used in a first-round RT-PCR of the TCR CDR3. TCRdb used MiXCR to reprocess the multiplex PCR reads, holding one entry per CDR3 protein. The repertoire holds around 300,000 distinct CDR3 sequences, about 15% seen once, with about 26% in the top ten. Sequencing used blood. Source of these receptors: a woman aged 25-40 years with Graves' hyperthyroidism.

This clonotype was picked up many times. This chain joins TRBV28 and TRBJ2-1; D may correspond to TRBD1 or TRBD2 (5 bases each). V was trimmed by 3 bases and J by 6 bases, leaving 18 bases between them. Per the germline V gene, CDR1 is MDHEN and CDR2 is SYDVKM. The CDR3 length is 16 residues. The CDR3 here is CASSFWVRQGPNEQFF. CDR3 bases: TGTGCCAGCAGTTTCTGGGTCCGGCAGGGACCCAATGAGCAGTTCTTC.

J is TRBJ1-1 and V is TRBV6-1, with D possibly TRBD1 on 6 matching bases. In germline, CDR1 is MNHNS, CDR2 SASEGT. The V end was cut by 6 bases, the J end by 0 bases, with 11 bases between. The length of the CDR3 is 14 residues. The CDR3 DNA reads TGTGCCAGCAGGAAAGGGGACATGAACACTGAAGCTTTCTTT. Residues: CASRKGDMNTEAFF.

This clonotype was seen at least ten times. CDR3 nucleotides: TGTGCCAGCCAAACCGGACTAGCGGCTACCTACGAGCAGTACTTC. Translated: CASQTGLAATYEQYF. This chain uses TRBV11-2 with TRBJ2-7; 10 bases match TRBD2. V was pared by 8 bases and J by 2 bases, with 9 bases of the junction left unmatched. Germline CDR1 reads SGHAT; CDR2 reads FQNNGV. CDR3 length: 15 residues.

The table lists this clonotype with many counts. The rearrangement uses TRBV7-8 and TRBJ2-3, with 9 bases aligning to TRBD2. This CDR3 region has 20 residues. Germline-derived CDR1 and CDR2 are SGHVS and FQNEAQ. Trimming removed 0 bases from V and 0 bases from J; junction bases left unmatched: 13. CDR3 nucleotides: TGTGCCAGCAGCTTAGCTCACGGGGTGGGTCTAGCGGGGAGCACAGATACGCAGTATTTT. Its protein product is CASSLAHGVGLAGSTDTQYF.

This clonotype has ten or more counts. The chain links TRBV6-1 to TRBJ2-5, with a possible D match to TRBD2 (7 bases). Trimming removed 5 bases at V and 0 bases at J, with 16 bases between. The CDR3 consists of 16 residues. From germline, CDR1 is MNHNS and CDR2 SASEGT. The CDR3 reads CASSQRTAGYQETQYF. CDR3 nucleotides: TGTGCCAGCAGTCAACGGACAGCGGGATACCAAGAGACCCAGTACTTC.

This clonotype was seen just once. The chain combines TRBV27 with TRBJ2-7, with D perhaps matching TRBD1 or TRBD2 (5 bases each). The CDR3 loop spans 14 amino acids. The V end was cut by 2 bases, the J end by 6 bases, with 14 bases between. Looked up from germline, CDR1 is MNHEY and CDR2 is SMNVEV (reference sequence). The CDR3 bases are TGTGCCAGCAGTTTAGGGGGAGTCCTGGGCGAGCAGTACTTC. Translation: CASSLGGVLGEQYF.

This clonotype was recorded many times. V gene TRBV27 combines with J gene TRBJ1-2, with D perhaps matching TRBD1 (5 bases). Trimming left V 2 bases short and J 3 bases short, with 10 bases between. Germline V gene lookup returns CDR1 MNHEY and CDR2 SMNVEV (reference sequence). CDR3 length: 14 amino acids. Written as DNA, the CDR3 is TGTGCCAGCAGTTTAAGGGGTCGGGACTATGGCTACACCTTC. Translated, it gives CASSLRGRDYGYTF.

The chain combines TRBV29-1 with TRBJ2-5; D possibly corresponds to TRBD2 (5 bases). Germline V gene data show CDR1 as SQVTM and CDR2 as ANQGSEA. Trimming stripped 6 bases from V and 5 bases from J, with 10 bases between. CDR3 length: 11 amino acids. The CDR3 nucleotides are TGCAGCGTCGCGGGTCCGGAGACCCAGTACTTC. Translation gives CSVAGPETQYF.